This note documents a single T cell receptor beta chain sequence. This sample was taken from a study of blood T cell repertoires in COVID-19. Study in general: Sample material is recorded as cDNA or gDNA derived from T cells, B-cell-depleted T cells, or PBMCs.

Produced via immunoSEQ multiplex PCR; TCRdb's table is partial and in-frame only. The sample yields just under 45,000 clones, around nine tenths seen once. Enrolled during active infection, Seattle patients were then followed longitudinally. The sequencing input was peripheral blood. This TCR was recovered from a man aged 35 to 55 with COVID-19, enrolled during active disease.

CDR3 nucleotide sequence: TGTGCCTGGAGGAAGAACCTAGGACAAAATAATTCACCCCTCCACTTT. Translation: CAWRKNLGQNNSPLHF. This chain connects TRBV30 to TRBJ1-6; D possibly corresponds to TRBD1 (5 bases). The CDR3 has 16 residues. The ends were cut back, 3 bases at V and 5 bases at J, with 17 bases in the middle. Per germline, CDR1 GTSNPN and CDR2 SVGIG (reference sequence).